This T cell receptor beta chain originates from a study of response to subunit inactivated influenza vaccine. This clonotype was picked up many times. The antigen is unknown. CDR1 and CDR2 (germline): MGHRA, YSYEKL. This CDR3 comprises 15 residues. Trimming took off 0 bases at V and 3 bases at J, with 11 bases between the two ends. Study findings and constraints: Authors suggested seasonal influenza vaccinations each recruit few new T cells.

TCRdb independently ran MiXCR on the RT-PCR reads; one entry per CDR3 protein. In the table there are approximately 700,000 distinct CDR3 sequences, roughly 13% of which are singletons. The chain couples TRBV4-1 to TRBJ1-1, with D maybe TRBD1 (5 bases). Sequencing used PBMCs from blood, obtained 14 to 15 days before vaccination. This receptor was identified in a man over 45 who received an inactivated influenza vaccine. DNA of the CDR3: TGCGCCAGCAGCCAAGAGGAGGGCAGGGACACTGAAGCTTTCTTT. Translating it yields CASSQEEGRDTEAFF.